The present T cell receptor beta chain was sequenced within a study of cytomegalovirus exposure and HLA in healthy donors. Study conclusions and caveats: As immune exposure information, only CMV serostatus was available. Most TCR beta V segments were productive about 90% or about 30% of the time in an earlier analysis. Cytomegalovirus association was listed for approximately 160 TCR beta chains.

The CDR3 runs to 15 residues. The ends lost 0 bases at V and 7 bases at J; junction bases unmatched: 4. Germline assignment: CDR1 SGHNT and CDR2 YYREEE (reference sequence). The PCR had 60 Vbeta and 13 Jbeta primers. This table comes from immunoSEQ multiplex PCR, and its TCRdb copy is limited to in-frame clones, with some not included. This table has 200,000 to 250,000 clones, just under 85% appearing once. As regards this clone: Its antigen is not identified.

The clonotype was recovered from a woman in her thirties or forties in good health and CMV-seronegative. The chain uses TRBV5-4 and TRBJ1-4; 9 bases map to TRBD1. The sample was PBMCs. This CDR3 reads CASSLDRGRSEKLFF. DNA of the CDR3: TGTGCCAGCAGCTTGGACAGGGGGCGCTCTGAAAAACTGTTTTTT. Full variable domain (outside the CDR3, taken from reference TRBV5-4 and TRBJ1-4): ETGVTQSPTHLIKTRGQQVTLRCSSQSGHNTVSWYQQALGQGPQFIFQYYREEENGRGNFPPRFSGLQFPNYSSELNVNALELDDSALYLCASSLDRGRSEKLFFGSGTQLSVL.